This TCR beta chain emerged from a study of blood T cell repertoires in COVID-19. Study as a whole: Whether acute or convalescent, the COVID-19 samples came from the United States, Italy and Spain. PBMCs, B-cell-depleted T cells, or T cells provided the cDNA or gDNA that made up the material.

Study processing details: Amplifying reference gene primers gave estimates of nucleated cell counts. Clones were sequenced by immunoSEQ multiplex PCR, and TCRdb holds only the in-frame ones, with some missing. That table is the source of V, J and clone size, and D and trimming were worked out from the DNA. This sample has around 30,000 clones; 77% occur once, and the top ten carry under 20%. With V trimmed by 0 bases and J by 5 bases, 9 bases remained unmatched. Germline V gene sequence: CDR1 LGHDT, CDR2 YNNKEL (reference sequence). The CDR3 spans 16 residues. The source material was peripheral blood. This clonotype originated in a human donor in a cohort sampled during active COVID-19. This chain connects TRBV3-1 (or the pseudogene TRBV3-2) to TRBJ2-7; 8 bases map to TRBD2. This chain's CDR3 is CASSQESGRRGDEQYF. The CDR3 DNA is TGTGCCAGCAGCCAAGAGTCCGGCAGGCGGGGGGACGAGCAGTACTTC.